Here is one T cell receptor (beta chain) with its context. Its antigen is currently unknown. V shed 4 bases and J shed 8 bases, with 23 bases lying between them. Per the germline V gene, CDR1 is SGHTA and CDR2 is FQGTGA. This CDR3 region has 17 residues. The sample originates from a study of cytomegalovirus exposure and HLA in healthy donors. Study conclusions and caveats: Sequence variants that were highly shared formed a cluster that was likely a sequencing artifact. In a later analysis, HLA-associated TCR beta chains were more clonally expanded than equally common others. Apparent HLA restriction characterized most CMV-associated TCR beta chains in a later analysis.

Researchers ran the PCR with 60 Vbeta and 13 Jbeta primers. Sequencing was performed with immunoSEQ multiplex PCR; in TCRdb, only in-frame clones are kept and a portion is missing. Of more than 85,000 clones in the sample, 80% were seen once. The TCR originated in a woman in her fifties or sixties in good health and CMV-seropositive. The sequencing sample was made of PBMCs. This sequence joins TRBV7-3 and TRBJ2-2; the D gene is possibly TRBD1 (6 bases). The CDR3: CASSWFGGPTANGELFF. Written as DNA, the CDR3 is TGTGCCAGCAGCTGGTTTGGGGGCCCAACGGCCAATGGGGAGCTGTTTTTT.